Each of the 30 T cell receptor beta chains below was sequenced from the same sample in a study of cytomegalovirus exposure and HLA in healthy donors. PCR amplification relied on 60 Vbeta primers (plus 13 Jbeta primers). Some clones are missing from TCRdb's copy, which holds only in-frame ones; the method was immunoSEQ multiplex PCR. The sample carries more than 100,000 clones, more than 80% recorded once. The sequencing input was PBMCs. The receptors originated from a middle-aged man in good health and CMV-seronegative.

This clone was picked up a small number of times. The chain employs TRBV5-4 and TRBJ2-5; D is unresolved. Germline V gives CDR1 SGHNT, CDR2 YYREEE (reference sequence). Deletions cut 1 base from V and 4 bases from J, with 11 bases between. This CDR3 has 14 amino acids. This CDR3 is CASSLRRSGETQYF. The CDR3 nucleotides read TGTGCCAGCAGCTTGAGGCGGAGTGGAGAGACCCAGTACTTC.

V is TRBV9 and J is TRBJ1-4; possible D gene TRBD1, 5 bases. The CDR3 is 16 residues long. V gave up 0 bases and J gave up 7 bases, with 16 bases separating them. The germline gives CDR1 SGDLS, CDR2 YYNGEE. The CDR3 nucleotides are TGTGCCAGCAGCGTAGTTGAGACAGCTGAGAGTGAAAAACTGTTTTTT. It specifies CASSVVETAESEKLFF.

The chain employs TRBV10-3 and TRBJ1-1, with D perhaps matching TRBD1 (6 bases). The CDR3 loop spans 15 amino acids. Germline CDR1 reads ENHRY; CDR2 reads SYGVKD. V was pared by 4 bases and J by 1 base, with 13 bases between. The CDR3 DNA is TGTGCCATCAGTGCACTTGGGGGGGCGAACACTGAAGCTTTCTTT. Amino acid sequence: CAISALGGANTEAFF.

The V gene is TRBV11-2, the J gene TRBJ1-2; D unresolved. Per germline, CDR1 SGHAT and CDR2 FQNNGV. Trimming shortened V by 5 bases and J by 4 bases, and 20 bases separated the two germline ends. CDR3 length: 16 amino acids. The DNA of the CDR3 is TGTGCCAGCAGCCGCGCGGCCGAGGAGGTTAGCTATGGCTACACCTTC. It encodes CASSRAAEEVSYGYTF.

The J gene is TRBJ2-1, the V gene TRBV28; D is ambiguous. Trimming pared 5 bases from V and 5 bases from J, leaving 7 bases between. The CDR3 has 12 amino acids. Germline CDR1 is MDHEN and CDR2 is SYDVKM. CDR3 amino acids: CASSPLNNEQFF. The CDR3 DNA is TGTGCCAGCAGTCCACTCAACAATGAGCAGTTCTTC.

V gene TRBV2 combines with J gene TRBJ2-1; the match to TRBD2 covers 7 bases. CDR3 length equals 13 residues. CDR1 and CDR2 from the germline V gene are SNHLY and FYNNEI. V gave up 6 bases and J gave up 5 bases; unmatched junction bases: 4. In nucleotides, the CDR3 is TGTGCCAGCAGAAGGGACTATAACAATGAGCAGTTCTTC. This sequence encodes CASRRDYNNEQFF. The full variable domain, in which reference TRBV2 and TRBJ2-1 provide the parts outside the CDR3, is EPEVTQTPSHQVTQMGQEVILRCVPISNHLYFYWYRQILGQKVEFLVSFYNNEISEKSEIFDDQFSVERPDGSNFTLKIRSTKLEDSAMYFCASRRDYNNEQFFGPGTRLTVL.

This chain links TRBV27 with TRBJ1-2, with 10 bases lining up with TRBD1. CDR3 size: 15 residues. V lost 5 bases to trimming and J lost 6 bases; unmatched junction nucleotides: 9. Germline-derived CDR1 and CDR2 are MNHEY and SMNVEV (reference sequence). This CDR3 reads CASSRPGQGKDGYTF. CDR3 sequence (DNA): TGTGCCAGCAGTAGGCCGGGACAGGGGAAGGATGGCTACACCTTC.

The chain links TRBV5-1 to TRBJ2-1, with 8 nucleotides matching TRBD2. From germline, CDR1 is SGHRS and CDR2 YFSETQ. V shed 6 bases and J 8 bases; nucleotides not matched to a gene: 13. This CDR3 comprises 15 residues. The CDR3 sequence is CASTSKGTRTYEQFF. The CDR3 coding sequence is TGCGCCAGCACCTCCAAGGGGACTAGAACGTATGAGCAGTTCTTC.

This rearrangement joins TRBV7-3 to TRBJ2-2, with D tentatively TRBD2 (8 bases). V lost 5 bases to trimming and J lost 3 bases, with 16 bases between them. From germline, CDR1 is SGHTA and CDR2 FQGTGA. CDR3 size: 16 residues. Here the CDR3 reads CASSPGRDSYTGELFF. CDR3 DNA: TGTGCCAGCAGCCCCGGGAGGGACAGCTACACCGGGGAGCTGTTTTTT.

The chain joins TRBV5-1 to TRBJ2-5, with D maybe TRBD2 (5 bases). V lost 3 bases and J lost 4, with 10 bases in between. The CDR3 runs 13 residues. CDR1 and CDR2 from the germline V gene are SGHRS and YFSETQ. The CDR3 protein is CASSSAVGETQYF. The CDR3 DNA sequence: TGCGCCAGCAGCTCAGCGGTAGGAGAGACCCAGTACTTC.

The gene calls are TRBV28 and TRBJ1-6, with 8 bases matching TRBD1. This CDR3 is 15 amino acids long. Germline V lookup: CDR1 MDHEN, CDR2 SYDVKM. Trimming took 3 bases from V and 8 from J; bases not matched to a gene: 6. The CDR3 spells CASSLRQGRDSPLHF. In DNA, the CDR3 is TGTGCCAGCAGTTTGAGACAGGGGCGTGATTCACCCCTCCACTTT.

CDR3 nucleotide sequence: TGTGCCAGCAAGACTAATCCGGGACTAGCGGGGGGAATCGAGCAGTACTTC. It translates to CASKTNPGLAGGIEQYF. This chain joins TRBV2 and TRBJ2-7; 15 bases are a match to TRBD2. The V segment lost 7 bases and the J segment 6 bases; nucleotides outside the gene matches: 13. This CDR3 has 17 residues. CDR1 SNHLY and CDR2 FYNNEI come from the germline V gene.

The chain has TRBV10-1 and TRBJ2-2, with D possibly being TRBD1 (6 bases). The CDR3 extends over 17 amino acids. Germline CDR1 is WNHNN and CDR2 is SYGVQD (reference sequence). The V gene lost 3 bases and the J gene lost 2 bases, with 16 bases spanning the gap. CDR3 in amino acids: CASSDYRESVNTGELFF. The CDR3 region has the DNA TGCGCCAGCAGTGATTACAGGGAGTCCGTCAACACCGGGGAGCTGTTTTTT.

This clone turned up a few times. The chain recombines TRBV29-1 with TRBJ1-4; TRBD1 is a possible D gene (5 bases). In germline, CDR1 is SQVTM, CDR2 ANQGSEA. The CDR3 loop spans 13 amino acids. V lost 7 bases and J 3 bases, leaving 12 bases between the germline ends. CDR3 in amino acids: CSATGAANEKLFF. CDR3 nucleotide sequence: TGCAGCGCCACAGGCGCTGCTAATGAAAAACTGTTTTTT.

As to this clone: The sample carries other DNA sequences with the same CDR3. V is TRBV6-5 and J is TRBJ2-2; D unclear. Germline lookup yields CDR1 MNHEY and CDR2 SVGAGI. V dropped 0 bases and J dropped 1 base, with 9 bases sitting between them. This CDR3 is built from 16 residues. CDR3 in amino acids: CASSYSSGVNTGELFF. DNA for the CDR3: TGTGCCAGCAGTTACTCCTCAGGTGTGAACACCGGGGAGCTGTTTTTT.

This chain joins TRBV25-1 and TRBJ1-4; TRBD1 is a possible D gene (6 bases). Germline CDR1 MGHDK, CDR2 SYGVNS. V lost 6 bases to trimming and J lost 5 bases, with 13 bases between them. The CDR3 length is 14 residues. This CDR3 is CASRPGHQNEKLFF. The CDR3 DNA follows: TGTGCCAGCAGACCGGGACATCAAAATGAAAAACTGTTTTTT.

J is TRBJ1-3 and V is TRBV2, with D hard to call. Trimming cost V 6 bases and J 2 bases, with 11 bases left between them. CDR3 length: 14 residues. The V gene's germline CDR1 is SNHLY and CDR2 FYNNEI. The CDR3 nucleotides read TGTGCCAGCAGGTCCCACGTAGCTGGAAACACCATATATTTT. Protein product: CASRSHVAGNTIYF.

The genes are TRBV5-1 and TRBJ2-7; maybe TRBD1 (6 bases). V was trimmed by 4 bases and J by 0 bases, leaving 17 bases between them. Germline CDR1 reads SGHRS; CDR2 reads YFSETQ. This CDR3 comprises 16 residues. CDR3 sequence: CASSHFPRGDSYEQYF. The CDR3 coding sequence is TGCGCCAGCAGCCACTTCCCCAGGGGAGACTCCTACGAGCAGTACTTC.

V usage is TRBV7-9 and J usage is TRBJ1-5, with 9 positions matching TRBD1. CDR1 and CDR2 from the germline V gene are SEHNR and FQNEAQ (reference sequence). This CDR3 region has 16 residues. The trim removed 1 base at V and 2 bases at J, leaving 3 bases unmatched. This CDR3 reads CASSLGTGVGNQPQHF. The CDR3 DNA reads as TGTGCCAGCAGCTTAGGGACAGGGGTCGGCAATCAGCCCCAGCATTTT.

The chain carries TRBV7-7 and TRBJ2-7; TRBD1 matches at 9 bases. The CDR3 contains 15 residues. Losses at the gene ends were 5 bases for V and 5 bases for J; bases not matched to a gene: 10. CDR1 is SSHAT and CDR2 is FNYEAQ in the germline V gene (reference sequence). The CDR3, as DNA: TGTGCCAGCAGCCCTGGGGCGGGACAGGGAAACGAGCAGTACTTC. Translating it yields CASSPGAGQGNEQYF.

V is TRBV2 and J is TRBJ1-6; 8 nucleotides align to TRBD1. Germline CDR1 is SNHLY and CDR2 is FYNNEI. The CDR3 runs to 15 residues. Trimming took 0 bases from V and 15 from J; bases not matched to a gene: 10. Here the CDR3 reads CASSEAGQGLIILHF. CDR3 bases: TGTGCCAGCAGTGAAGCAGGACAGGGCTTAATCATCCTCCACTTT.

The gene calls are TRBV25-1 and TRBJ2-2, with D possibly TRBD1 on 6 matching bases. V lost 1 base and J lost 7, with 13 bases in between. Germline CDR1 reads MGHDK; CDR2 reads SYGVNS. This CDR3 has 15 amino acids. This chain's CDR3 is CASSESPTGLGELFF. CDR3 nucleotide sequence: TGTGCCAGCAGTGAATCCCCCACAGGGCTCGGGGAGCTGTTTTTT. The full variable domain, completed using reference TRBV25-1 and TRBJ2-2, is EADIYQTPRYLVIGTGKKITLECSQTMGHDKMYWYQQDPGMELHLIHYSYGVNSTEKGDLSSESTVSRIRTEHFPLTLESARPSHTSQYLCASSESPTGLGELFFGEGSRLTVL.

This rearrangement joins TRBV28 to TRBJ2-5; no clear D. The CDR3 spans 12 residues. Germline V gives CDR1 MDHEN, CDR2 SYDVKM. The V and J ends lost 2 bases and 5 bases respectively, with 6 bases between them. The CDR3 DNA is TGTGCCAGCAGTTTAGCAGTGGAGACCCAGTACTTC. Translated, it gives CASSLAVETQYF.

V is TRBV6-1 and J is TRBJ1-2; D ambiguous. The CDR3 is 13 amino acids. Trimming cost V 4 bases and J 8 bases, with 14 bases left between them. Looked up from germline, CDR1 is MNHNS and CDR2 is SASEGT. The CDR3 bases are TGTGCCAGCAGTGTCGGGAGGGTTGAGGGCTACACCTTC. It codes for CASSVGRVEGYTF.

The chain carries TRBV6-5 and TRBJ1-4; 7 bases match TRBD1. V gave up 6 bases and J gave up 4 bases; unmatched junction bases: 8. There are 15 residues in the CDR3. Germline CDR1 and CDR2: MNHEY and SVGAGI. The CDR3, as DNA: TGTGCCAGCAGGGCCGGACAGGACCTTAATGAAAAACTGTTTTTT. Protein product: CASRAGQDLNEKLFF.

The chain has TRBV28 and TRBJ2-5; 10 positions match TRBD1. In germline, CDR1 is MDHEN, CDR2 SYDVKM. The CDR3 runs 17 residues. Trimming at V came to 6 bases and at J to 1 base, leaving 11 bases not matched to a gene. The CDR3 loop is CASSSLTGTGVQETQYF. Written as DNA, the CDR3 is TGTGCCAGCAGCTCCCTCACCGGGACAGGGGTCCAAGAGACCCAGTACTTC.

The gene calls are TRBV6-6 and TRBJ1-2; a weak D match, TRBD1 (5 bases). V lost 4 bases and J lost 8, with 14 bases in between. The CDR3 sequence is 13 residues long. Germline lookup yields CDR1 MNHNY and CDR2 SVGAGI (reference sequence). The CDR3 DNA reads TGTGCCAGCAGTTTCACAGGCCGGCTGGGCTACACCTTC. It translates to CASSFTGRLGYTF.

The chain joins TRBV2 to TRBJ2-1; 7 bases fit TRBD1. Germline CDR1 and CDR2: SNHLY and FYNNEI. This CDR3 spans 13 amino acids. The V and J ends lost 6 bases and 12 bases, in that order; junction bases with no gene match: 11. Here the CDR3 DNA reads TGTGCCAGCAGATCAACAGGGGTGGCGGGGCAGTTCTTC. It yields the protein CASRSTGVAGQFF.

V gene TRBV6-1 combines with J gene TRBJ2-5; 8 nucleotides align to TRBD1. CDR1 is MNHNS, CDR2 SASEGT, per germline. CDR3 length: 14 amino acids. With V trimmed by 8 bases and J by 1 base, 6 bases remained unmatched. CDR3 sequence: CASDLTGVQETQYF. As DNA, the CDR3 is TGTGCCAGCGATCTGACAGGGGTCCAAGAGACCCAGTACTTC.

This clone was observed a single time. CDR3 bases: TGTGCCAGCAGCTTAGAGCCGGACACCGGGGAGCTGTTTTTT. Translating it yields CASSLEPDTGELFF. J is TRBJ2-2 and V is TRBV7-6; D is ambiguous. Germline V gives CDR1 SGHVS, CDR2 FNYEAQ. The CDR3 has 14 residues. The V end was cut by 1 base, the J end by 3 bases, with 6 bases between.